This TCR beta chain was documented in a study of blood T cell repertoires in COVID-19. The CDR3 has 17 amino acids. CDR1 and CDR2 from the germline V gene are ENHRY and SYGVKD. Trimming took off 3 bases at V and 3 bases at J, with 21 bases between the two ends. Original methodology: Amplifying reference gene primers gave estimates of nucleated cell counts. Produced via immunoSEQ multiplex PCR; TCRdb's table is partial and in-frame only. V, J and clone size were drawn from that table, and D and trimming were deduced from the DNA. Here the sample spans about 260,000 clones, 88% being singletons. The V and J genes are TRBV10-3 and TRBJ2-7; no clear D. The sequence was collected from an older woman with COVID-19, enrolled during active disease. Sequencing input: peripheral blood. In nucleotides, the CDR3 is TGTGCCATCAGTGACACCACCTCGTGGCAGTACCGCTACGAGCAGTACTTC. It specifies CAISDTTSWQYRYEQYF.